These 30 T cell receptor beta chains share one sample of origin, sequenced in a study of CD8 T cells in ankylosing spondylitis. TCRdb reprocessed the 5' RACE reads via MiXCR and lists one record per CDR3 protein. The sample carries 350,000 to 450,000 distinct CDR3 sequences, 20% recorded once. Sample: blood, either unsorted or a sorted T cell fraction (not recorded which). These receptor sequences come from a male donor with ankylosing spondylitis or in good health (not recorded which).

The J gene is TRBJ2-1, the V gene TRBV10-3; D is uncertain. Trimming removed 6 bases at V and 6 bases at J, with 9 bases between. Germline CDR1 ENHRY, CDR2 SYGVKD. This CDR3 region has 12 residues. The CDR3 here is CAIRGTFNEQFF. The DNA for the CDR3 is TGTGCCATCAGGGGAACCTTCAATGAGCAGTTCTTC.

This clonotype has only a few counts. The chain uses TRBV4-1 and TRBJ1-1; weak D call: TRBD1 (6 bases). V was pared by 2 bases and J by 1 base, with 8 bases between. Germline V gene data show CDR1 as MGHRA and CDR2 as YSYEKL. The CDR3 contains 14 residues. The CDR3 spells CASSQTGKNTEAFF. In DNA, the CDR3 is TGCGCCAGCAGCCAAACAGGGAAGAACACTGAAGCTTTCTTT.

V gene TRBV3-1 combines with J gene TRBJ2-7; possible D gene TRBD1, 5 bases. Trimming pared 5 bases from V and 4 bases from J, leaving 15 bases between. Germline-derived CDR1 and CDR2 are LGHDT and YNNKEL (reference sequence). The CDR3 contains 14 residues. This chain's CDR3 is CASSVWIQDYEQYF. The CDR3 DNA sequence: TGTGCCAGCAGCGTTTGGATACAGGATTACGAGCAGTACTTC.

This rearrangement joins TRBV18 to TRBJ2-7; TRBD2 agrees at 10 bases. V shed 2 bases, J shed 4 bases, and the junction held 5 bases outside the gene matches. This CDR3 has 15 residues. Germline V gene sequence: CDR1 KGHSH, CDR2 LQKENI. Here the CDR3 reads CASSPTGLAMYEQYF. Here the CDR3 DNA reads TGTGCCAGCTCACCAACGGGACTAGCGATGTACGAGCAGTACTTC. The full variable domain, in which reference TRBV18 and TRBJ2-7 provide the parts outside the CDR3, is NAGVMQNPRHLVRRRGQEARLRCSPMKGHSHVYWYRQLPEEGLKFMVYLQKENIIDESGMPKERFSAEFPKEGPSILRIQQVVRGDSAAYFCASSPTGLAMYEQYFGPGTRLTVT.

The V call is TRBV2, the J call TRBJ2-3; 10 bases map to TRBD2. Germline V gene lookup returns CDR1 SNHLY and CDR2 FYNNEI. This CDR3 has 15 amino acids. Germline trimming cut 7 bases from V and 1 base from J; bases unmatched to any gene: 5. The CDR3 loop reads CASTPSGRGTDTQYF. In DNA form, the CDR3 reads TGTGCCAGCACGCCCAGCGGGAGGGGCACAGATACGCAGTATTTT.

This clonotype occurred a few times. This chain links TRBV27 with TRBJ2-7; 8 nucleotides align to TRBD1. V lost 6 bases to trimming and J lost 3 bases; unmatched junction nucleotides: 4. Per the germline V gene, CDR1 is MNHEY and CDR2 is SMNVEV (reference sequence). The CDR3 runs to 13 residues. CDR3 residues: CASRDRGLYEQYF. In DNA form, the CDR3 reads TGTGCCAGCAGAGACAGGGGTCTCTACGAGCAGTACTTC.

This clonotype was seen only a few times. V and J are TRBV9 and TRBJ2-3, with 8 bases fitting TRBD2. Per germline, CDR1 SGDLS and CDR2 YYNGEE. The V segment lost 0 bases and the J segment 2 bases; nucleotides outside the gene matches: 2. There are 15 residues in the CDR3. CDR3 amino acids: CASSVGGLATDTQYF. CDR3 bases: TGTGCCAGCAGCGTAGGCGGACTAGCCACAGATACGCAGTATTTT. Based on the CDR3 plus reference TRBV9 and TRBJ2-3, the full variable domain is DSGVTQTPKHLITATGQRVTLRCSPRSGDLSVYWYQQSLDQGLQFLIQYYNGEERAKGNILERFSAQQFPDLHSELNLSSLELGDSALYFCASSVGGLATDTQYFGPGTRLTVL.

This clonotype was seen more than once but under ten times. The chain links TRBV12-3 or TRBV12-4 to TRBJ2-7; D is undetermined. The CDR3 covers 13 residues. V lost 3 bases and J 8 bases, leaving 14 bases between the germline ends. The CDR3 here is CASSLAPSLKQYF. CDR3 nucleotides: TGTGCCAGCAGTTTGGCCCCCTCGTTGAAGCAGTACTTC.

This clonotype showed up many times. This sequence joins TRBV12-3 or TRBV12-4 and TRBJ2-1, with TRBD2 as a possible D gene (5 bases). The CDR3 consists of 14 residues. Trimming removed 5 bases from V and 1 base from J, with 9 bases in between. The CDR3, as DNA: TGTGCCAGCAGTCCCAGCGGATCCTACAATGAGCAGTTCTTC. Amino acid sequence: CASSPSGSYNEQFF.

The chain combines TRBV5-1 with TRBJ2-7; no clear D. Germline values: CDR1 SGHRS, CDR2 YFSETQ. CDR3 length equals 13 residues. Trimming shortened V by 0 bases and J by 7 bases, and 11 bases separated the two germline ends. The CDR3 nucleotides read TGCGCCAGCAGCTTGGAGGCGGAACCTGAGCAGTACTTC. Translated: CASSLEAEPEQYF.

The chain uses TRBV6-1 and TRBJ2-5, with 8 bases lining up with TRBD2. V shed 6 bases, J shed 2 bases, and the junction held 11 bases outside the gene matches. The CDR3 totals 16 residues. Per the germline V gene, CDR1 is MNHNS and CDR2 is SASEGT. CDR3 sequence reads: CASSPRRLAPQETQYF. Written as DNA, the CDR3 is TGTGCCAGCAGCCCAAGACGACTAGCGCCACAAGAGACCCAGTACTTC.

The V and J genes are TRBV12-3 or TRBV12-4 and TRBJ2-5, with TRBD1 matching over 10 bases. Losses at the gene ends were 3 bases for V and 7 bases for J; bases not matched to a gene: 14. This CDR3 has 17 amino acids. The CDR3 protein is CASSFGTGEGVIVTQYF. CDR3 DNA sequence: TGTGCCAGCAGTTTTGGGACAGGGGAGGGTGTAATTGTGACCCAGTACTTC.

This clonotype was counted a single time. The genes are TRBV24-1 and TRBJ1-1; D might be TRBD1 (6 bases). The CDR3 runs 12 residues. Germline assignment: CDR1 KGHDR and CDR2 SFDVKD. V was pared by 12 bases and J by 5 bases, with 15 bases between. Here the CDR3 reads CASGGEGTEAFF. The CDR3 nucleotides read TGTGCCTCGGGGGGCGAAGGTACTGAAGCTTTCTTT.

This clonotype turned up a few times. V is TRBV20-1 and J is TRBJ2-3; 9 nucleotides match TRBD2. The CDR3 contains 17 residues. Germline assignment: CDR1 DFQATT and CDR2 SNEGSKA (reference sequence). The trim removed 5 bases at V and 2 bases at J, leaving 14 bases unmatched. Written as DNA, the CDR3 is TGCAGTGCTTACCCGGGTCGTAGCGGGGGAAACACAGATACGCAGTATTTT. Encoded protein: CSAYPGRSGGNTDTQYF.

The chain has TRBV7-9 and TRBJ2-3; 10 bases match TRBD2. Trimming at V came to 4 bases and at J to 1 base, leaving 8 bases not matched to a gene. Germline V lookup: CDR1 SEHNR, CDR2 FQNEAQ (reference sequence). The CDR3 consists of 17 residues. The CDR3: CASSSFLLAGGTDTQYF. CDR3 in DNA: TGTGCCAGCAGCTCCTTCCTCCTAGCGGGGGGCACAGATACGCAGTATTTT. Full variable domain (outside the CDR3, taken from reference TRBV7-9 and TRBJ2-3): DTGVSQNPRHKITKRGQNVTFRCDPISEHNRLYWYRQTLGQGPEFLTYFQNEAQLEKSRLLSDRFSAERPKGSFSTLEIQRTEQGDSAMYLCASSSFLLAGGTDTQYFGPGTRLTVL.

This clonotype was observed many times. V is TRBV24-1 and J is TRBJ1-5, with D unclear. Germline V gene sequence: CDR1 KGHDR, CDR2 SFDVKD. The CDR3 totals 14 residues. Deletions cut 5 bases from V and 0 bases from J, with 7 bases between. CDR3 in DNA: TGTGCCACCAGTGCCGTCTATAGCAATCAGCCCCAGCATTTT. Translated: CATSAVYSNQPQHF.

The V and J genes are TRBV20-1 and TRBJ2-1; D is perhaps TRBD2 (5 bases). This CDR3 is 16 amino acids long. The V gene lost 2 bases and the J gene lost 0 bases, with 14 bases spanning the gap. Germline V lookup: CDR1 DFQATT, CDR2 SNEGSKA (reference sequence). CDR3 protein: CSARSGISISYNEQFF. DNA of the CDR3: TGCAGTGCTAGATCGGGAATCAGCATCTCCTACAATGAGCAGTTCTTC.

The chain carries TRBV4-1 and TRBJ1-5; possibly TRBD1 for D (5 bases). The CDR3 runs 17 residues. Germline V CDR1 and CDR2: MGHRA, YSYEKL. Trimming removed 0 bases from V and 3 bases from J, with 15 bases in between. CDR3 region: CASSQDGGQGANQPQHF. The DNA of the CDR3 is TGCGCCAGCAGCCAAGATGGGGGTCAGGGAGCCAATCAGCCCCAGCATTTT.

This clonotype was counted ten times or more. The V gene is TRBV29-1, the J gene TRBJ2-3; D gene unclear. This CDR3 is 18 amino acids long. Germline loops: CDR1 SQVTM, CDR2 ANQGSEA. The ends were cut back, 2 bases at V and 2 bases at J, with 23 bases in the middle. CDR3 DNA sequence: TGCAGCGTTGAATCCCCGAGGAACGCCATAACCTACACAGATACGCAGTATTTT. It codes for CSVESPRNAITYTDTQYF.

This clonotype was found a few times. V gene TRBV5-1 combines with J gene TRBJ1-4, with D possibly being TRBD1 (6 bases). Per the germline V gene, CDR1 is SGHRS and CDR2 is YFSETQ. The CDR3 has 16 amino acids. The germline V and J ends were trimmed by 4 bases and 7 bases, with 20 bases remaining between them. CDR3 nucleotides: TGCGCCAGCAGCCCGCTGGGCCCACAGGGTACTGAAAAACTGTTTTTT. This codes for CASSPLGPQGTEKLFF.

The chain joins TRBV11-2 to TRBJ2-7; possibly TRBD1 or TRBD2 for D (8 bases each). CDR3 length equals 17 residues. Looked up from germline, CDR1 is SGHAT and CDR2 is FQNNGV. Trimming removed 3 bases at V and 0 bases at J, with 18 bases between. CDR3 region: CASSFLSGDRNSYEQYF. In DNA form, the CDR3 reads TGTGCCAGCAGCTTTCTTAGCGGGGACAGGAACTCCTACGAGCAGTACTTC.

The J gene is TRBJ1-1, the V gene TRBV29-1; D call uncertain. V was trimmed by 3 bases and J by 1 base, leaving 6 bases between them. CDR1 and CDR2 from the germline V gene are SQVTM and ANQGSEA. This CDR3 spans 12 amino acids. CDR3 sequence: CSVDTANTEAFF. In DNA, the CDR3 is TGCAGCGTTGACACAGCGAACACTGAAGCTTTCTTT. The full variable domain, its missing parts supplied by reference TRBV29-1 and TRBJ1-1, is SAVISQKPSRDICQRGTSLTIQCQVDSQVTMMFWYRQQPGQSLTLIATANQGSEATYESGFVIDKFPISRPNLTFSTLTVSNMSPEDSSIYLCSVDTANTEAFFGQGTRLTVV.

Ten or more counts support this clonotype. V gene TRBV4-1 combines with J gene TRBJ2-7; D not resolved. CDR1 and CDR2 (germline): MGHRA, YSYEKL. The CDR3 runs 13 residues. The germline V and J ends were trimmed by 1 base and 0 bases, with 4 bases remaining between them. The DNA for the CDR3 is TGCGCCAGCAGCCAAGGGAACTCCTACGAGCAGTACTTC. It encodes CASSQGNSYEQYF.

This clonotype was observed a handful of times. V is TRBV5-1 and J is TRBJ2-7; no clear D gene. Trimming removed 3 bases at V and 0 bases at J, with 19 bases between. The CDR3 is 17 residues long. Per germline, CDR1 SGHRS and CDR2 YFSETQ. In DNA, the CDR3 is TGCGCCAGCAGCTACATCGGACCCACCGACGGCTCCTACGAGCAGTACTTC. Encoded protein: CASSYIGPTDGSYEQYF.

The V call is TRBV3-1, the J call TRBJ2-2, with D uncertain. The V gene's germline CDR1 is LGHDT and CDR2 YNNKEL (reference sequence). The CDR3 consists of 13 residues. V gave up 1 base and J gave up 4 bases, with 4 bases separating them. CDR3: CASSQGFTGELFF. The CDR3 DNA follows: TGTGCCAGCAGCCAAGGGTTCACCGGGGAGCTGTTTTTT.

The rearrangement links TRBV14 to TRBJ2-7; TRBD1 matches 9 bases. The J segment lost 0 bases and the V segment lost 3 bases, leaving 9 bases of the junction unmatched. Per the germline V gene, CDR1 is SGHDN and CDR2 is FVKESK. The CDR3 has 17 amino acids. The CDR3 DNA reads TGTGCCAGCAGCCACGGTCCGGGACAGGGAAGCTCCTACGAGCAGTACTTC. As protein: CASSHGPGQGSSYEQYF.

The chain carries TRBV5-5 and TRBJ2-7; the match to TRBD1 covers 7 bases. The CDR3 runs to 16 residues. V shed 4 bases and J 0 bases; nucleotides not matched to a gene: 10. Germline values: CDR1 SGHKS, CDR2 YYEKEE (reference sequence). The CDR3 nucleotides read TGTGCCAGCAGCACCCCTAACGGGACAGCCTCCTACGAGCAGTACTTC. It specifies CASSTPNGTASYEQYF.

This clonotype turned up a few times. This chain uses TRBV15 with TRBJ2-5, with 7 nucleotides matching TRBD1. The CDR3 has 18 amino acids. Unmatched junction bases numbered 15, after V lost 0 bases and J lost 5 bases. Germline V gene sequence: CDR1 LNHNV, CDR2 YYDKDF (reference sequence). The CDR3 protein is CATSRDLRQGEIRETQYF. CDR3 nucleotides: TGTGCCACCAGCAGAGATCTGAGGCAGGGGGAAATTAGGGAGACCCAGTACTTC.

This clonotype was recorded a few times. A read error may produce the germline difference seen at one junction end. This chain links TRBV14 with TRBJ2-3, with 9 bases identical to TRBD1. The CDR3 runs to 15 residues. Germline values: CDR1 SGHDN, CDR2 FVKESK. The CDR3 DNA is TGTGCCAGCAGCCAACCGGACAGGGGCACGGATACGCAGTATTTT. It encodes CASSQPDRGTDTQYF.

This clonotype showed up just a few times. The chain combines TRBV20-1 with TRBJ2-1, with 7 nucleotides matching TRBD2. V dropped 0 bases and J dropped 0; count of bases not matched to a gene: 11. The CDR3 consists of 18 residues. Germline lookup yields CDR1 DFQATT and CDR2 SNEGSKA (reference sequence). The CDR3 protein is CSARDMDLAASSYNEQFF. DNA for the CDR3: TGCAGTGCTAGAGATATGGATCTAGCGGCCTCCTCCTACAATGAGCAGTTCTTC.